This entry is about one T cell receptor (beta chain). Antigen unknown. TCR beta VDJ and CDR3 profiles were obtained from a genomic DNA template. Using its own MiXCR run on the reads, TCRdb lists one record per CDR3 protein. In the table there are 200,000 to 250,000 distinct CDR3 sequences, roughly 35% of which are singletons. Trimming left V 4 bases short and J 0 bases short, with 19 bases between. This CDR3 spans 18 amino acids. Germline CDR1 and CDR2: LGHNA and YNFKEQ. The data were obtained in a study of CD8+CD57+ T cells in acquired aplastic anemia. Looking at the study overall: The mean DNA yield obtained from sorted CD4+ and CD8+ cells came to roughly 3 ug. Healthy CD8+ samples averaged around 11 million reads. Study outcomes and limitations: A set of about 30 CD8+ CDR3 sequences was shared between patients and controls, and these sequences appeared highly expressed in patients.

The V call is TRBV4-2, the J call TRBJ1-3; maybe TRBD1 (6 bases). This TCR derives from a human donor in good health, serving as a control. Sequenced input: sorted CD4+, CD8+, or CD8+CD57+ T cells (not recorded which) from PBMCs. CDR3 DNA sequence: TGTGCCAGCAGCCCCACCCCGGGACAACTCGGCTCTGGAAACACCATATATTTT. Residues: CASSPTPGQLGSGNTIYF.